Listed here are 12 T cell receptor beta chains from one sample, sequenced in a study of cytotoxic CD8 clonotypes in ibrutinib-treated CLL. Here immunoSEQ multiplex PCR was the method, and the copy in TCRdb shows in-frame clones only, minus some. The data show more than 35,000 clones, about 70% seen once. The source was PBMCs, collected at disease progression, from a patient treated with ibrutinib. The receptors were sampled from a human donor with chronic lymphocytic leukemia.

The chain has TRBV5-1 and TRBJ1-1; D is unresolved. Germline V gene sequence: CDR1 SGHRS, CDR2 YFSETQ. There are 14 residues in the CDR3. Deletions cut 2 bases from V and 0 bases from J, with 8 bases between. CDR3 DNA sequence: TGCGCCAGCAGCTTAGCGGGGATGAACACTGAAGCTTTCTTT. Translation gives CASSLAGMNTEAFF.

CDR3 nucleotides: TGTGCCAGCAGAGTCAGGGGCAATCAGCCCCAGCATTTT. Residues: CASRVRGNQPQHF. V usage is TRBV2 and J usage is TRBJ1-5, with a weak D call TRBD1 (5 bases). This CDR3 contains 13 residues. The V gene's germline CDR1 is SNHLY and CDR2 FYNNEI. The V gene lost 6 bases and the J gene lost 2 bases, with 8 bases spanning the gap.

The chain's CDR3 is CASSAGTGNYGYTF. The CDR3 DNA sequence: TGTGCCAGCAGCGCCGGCACAGGGAACTATGGCTACACCTTC. V and J are TRBV13 and TRBJ1-2, with a weak D call TRBD1 (6 bases). This CDR3 is 14 amino acids long. The germline V gene has CDR1 PRHDT and CDR2 FYEKMQ (reference sequence). Deletions cut 5 bases from V and 2 bases from J, with 12 bases between.

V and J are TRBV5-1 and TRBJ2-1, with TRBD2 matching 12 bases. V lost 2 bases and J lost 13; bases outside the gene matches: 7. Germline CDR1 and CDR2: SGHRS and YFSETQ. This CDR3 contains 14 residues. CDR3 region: CASSLRTSGEAQFF. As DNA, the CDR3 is TGCGCCAGCAGCTTACGGACTAGCGGGGAAGCACAGTTCTTC.

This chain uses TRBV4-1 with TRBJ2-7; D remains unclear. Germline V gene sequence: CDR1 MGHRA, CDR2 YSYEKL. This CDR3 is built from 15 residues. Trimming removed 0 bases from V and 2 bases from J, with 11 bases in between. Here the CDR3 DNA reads TGCGCCAGCAGCCAAGAAGCAGACTTCGCCTACGAGCAGTACTTC. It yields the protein CASSQEADFAYEQYF.

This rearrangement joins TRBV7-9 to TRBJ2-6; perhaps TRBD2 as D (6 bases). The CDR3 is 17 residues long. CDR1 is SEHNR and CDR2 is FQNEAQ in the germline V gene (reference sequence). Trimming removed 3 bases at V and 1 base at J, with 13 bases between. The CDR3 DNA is TGTGCCAGCAGCTTGGGGGGAAGTGCGTCTGGGGCCAACGTCCTGACTTTC. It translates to CASSLGGSASGANVLTF.

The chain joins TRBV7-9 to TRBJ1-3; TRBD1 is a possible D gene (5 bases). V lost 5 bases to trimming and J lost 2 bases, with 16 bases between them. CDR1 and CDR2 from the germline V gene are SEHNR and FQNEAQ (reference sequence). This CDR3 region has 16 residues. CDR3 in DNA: TGTGCCAGCAGCGCGACATGGGGGGTAACTGGAAACACCATATATTTT. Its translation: CASSATWGVTGNTIYF.

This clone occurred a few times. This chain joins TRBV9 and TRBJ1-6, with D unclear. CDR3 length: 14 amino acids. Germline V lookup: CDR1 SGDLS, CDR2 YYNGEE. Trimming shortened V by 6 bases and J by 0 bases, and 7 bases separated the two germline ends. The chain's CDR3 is CASKGSSYNSPLHF. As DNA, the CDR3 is TGTGCCAGCAAAGGGAGCTCCTATAATTCACCCCTCCACTTT.

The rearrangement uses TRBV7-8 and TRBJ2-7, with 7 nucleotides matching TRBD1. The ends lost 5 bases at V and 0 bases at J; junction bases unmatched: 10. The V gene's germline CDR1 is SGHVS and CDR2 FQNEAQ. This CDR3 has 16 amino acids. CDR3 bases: TGTGCCAGCAGCAGCAGGGGGTCCTACAGCTCCTACGAGCAGTACTTC. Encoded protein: CASSSRGSYSSYEQYF.

The CDR3 is CASSLGDSSSYEQYF. CDR3 sequence (DNA): TGTGCCAGCAGCTTAGGCGACAGCAGCTCCTACGAGCAGTACTTC. V usage is TRBV11-2 and J usage is TRBJ2-7; the D gene is possibly TRBD1 (5 bases). The CDR3 covers 15 residues. Germline lookup yields CDR1 SGHAT and CDR2 FQNNGV. The V gene lost 1 base and the J gene lost 0 bases, with 10 bases spanning the gap.

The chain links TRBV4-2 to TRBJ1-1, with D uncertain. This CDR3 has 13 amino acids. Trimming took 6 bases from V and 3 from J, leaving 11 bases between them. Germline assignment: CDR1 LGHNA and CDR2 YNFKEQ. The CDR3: CASRLGGDTEAFF. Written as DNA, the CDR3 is TGTGCCAGCAGACTCGGCGGGGACACTGAAGCTTTCTTT.

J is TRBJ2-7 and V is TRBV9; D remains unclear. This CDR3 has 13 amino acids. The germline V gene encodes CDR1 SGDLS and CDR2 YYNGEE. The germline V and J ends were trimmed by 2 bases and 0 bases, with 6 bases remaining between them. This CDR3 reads CASSVGGSYEQYF. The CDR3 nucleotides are TGTGCCAGCAGCGTGGGCGGCTCCTACGAGCAGTACTTC. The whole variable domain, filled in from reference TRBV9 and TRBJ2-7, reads DSGVTQTPKHLITATGQRVTLRCSPRSGDLSVYWYQQSLDQGLQFLIQYYNGEERAKGNILERFSAQQFPDLHSELNLSSLELGDSALYFCASSVGGSYEQYFGPGTRLTVT.